One and the same sample provided the 15 T cell receptor beta chains below, sequenced in a study of blood T cell repertoires in COVID-19. Using immunoSEQ multiplex PCR, the repertoire was profiled, and TCRdb retains in-frame clones only, with some absent. The table lists 250,000 to 350,000 clones, 87% of them singletons. The material sequenced was peripheral blood. The origin of the receptors is a woman aged 45-59 years who had recovered from COVID-19.

The chain carries TRBV28 and TRBJ2-7, with a tentative D call TRBD2 (5 bases). The CDR3 contains 14 residues. Per germline, CDR1 MDHEN and CDR2 SYDVKM. Trimming removed 2 bases at V and 2 bases at J, with 10 bases between. CDR3 loop: CASSLLAPPYEQYF. CDR3 DNA: TGTGCCAGCAGTTTACTAGCCCCCCCCTACGAGCAGTACTTC.

The rearrangement links TRBV11-3 to TRBJ1-1; D may be TRBD1 (5 bases). The CDR3 has 14 residues. Per germline, CDR1 SGHNT and CDR2 YENEEA. Between the trimmed V and J ends, which lost 11 bases and 0 bases, there was a span of 16 bases. CDR3 DNA: TGTGCCTGGACCCGGACATCCATGAACACTGAAGCTTTCTTT. Translation gives CAWTRTSMNTEAFF.

The chain joins TRBV28 to TRBJ2-7, with 9 bases fitting TRBD2. Germline V gene data show CDR1 as MDHEN and CDR2 as SYDVKM. This CDR3 is built from 16 residues. J was trimmed by 4 bases and V by 5 bases; bases with no gene match: 12. The CDR3 is CASSPPGVAGAYEQYF. The DNA of the CDR3 is TGTGCCAGCAGTCCCCCAGGAGTAGCGGGGGCATACGAGCAGTACTTC.

The V call is TRBV10-3, the J call TRBJ2-7; 10 bases line up with TRBD2. V shed 10 bases, J shed 1 base, and the junction held 10 bases outside the gene matches. Germline V gene sequence: CDR1 ENHRY, CDR2 SYGVKD. This CDR3 has 15 amino acids. CDR3 sequence: CATTSGTSVSYEQYF. In DNA, the CDR3 is TGTGCCACCACCTCCGGGACTAGCGTTTCCTACGAGCAGTACTTC.

This clone was recorded only once. The CDR3 region has the DNA TGTGCCAGCACCACGCCGGGGGACAGCTCCTACGAGCAGTACTTC. Translation gives CASTTPGDSSYEQYF. The chain carries TRBV28 and TRBJ2-7; D may be TRBD1 (7 bases). Germline CDR1 MDHEN, CDR2 SYDVKM. The germline V and J ends were trimmed by 7 bases and 0 bases, with 16 bases remaining between them. There are 15 residues in the CDR3.

The gene calls are TRBV2 and TRBJ1-1, with D uncertain. The V and J ends lost 2 bases and 1 base respectively, with 11 bases between them. This CDR3 has 15 amino acids. Germline V gene sequence: CDR1 SNHLY, CDR2 FYNNEI. CDR3 loop: CASSESLEGNTEAFF. The CDR3 DNA reads as TGTGCCAGCAGTGAATCGTTAGAGGGGAACACTGAAGCTTTCTTT.

The chain has TRBV25-1 and TRBJ2-4; tentatively, D is TRBD2 (5 bases). In germline, CDR1 is MGHDK, CDR2 SYGVNS. With 3 bases removed from V and 8 bases from J, the gap between germline ends came to 14 bases. The length of the CDR3 is 14 residues. The CDR3 is CASSDRDPPYIQYF. The CDR3 DNA sequence: TGTGCCAGCAGTGACCGGGATCCGCCATACATTCAGTACTTC.

For the CDR3, the DNA is TGTGCCAGCAGTTTAATCCGTACTGAAGCTTTCTTT. Its protein product is CASSLIRTEAFF. This chain uses TRBV28 with TRBJ1-1, with D unresolved. The germline V and J ends were trimmed by 2 bases and 5 bases, with 6 bases remaining between them. CDR1 and CDR2 from the germline V gene are MDHEN and SYDVKM. The CDR3 extends over 12 amino acids.

J is TRBJ2-7 and V is TRBV23-1, with a possible D match to TRBD1 (6 bases). TRBV23-1 is annotated as an ORF whose role is uncertain. The CDR3 spans 13 residues. V lost 11 bases and J 2 bases, leaving 16 bases between the germline ends. The CDR3: CALTQGFTYEQYF. Here the CDR3 DNA reads TGCGCCCTCACTCAGGGGTTTACCTACGAGCAGTACTTC.

This chain connects TRBV5-1 to TRBJ1-3; 7 bases align to TRBD1. Germline loops: CDR1 SGHRS, CDR2 YFSETQ. With 7 bases clipped from V and 0 bases from J, the junction kept 4 bases outside the gene matches. The CDR3 covers 14 residues. In nucleotides, the CDR3 is TGCGCCAGCGCAGGGGGGAGCTCTGGAAACACCATATATTTT. Its translation: CASAGGSSGNTIYF.

The V gene is TRBV28, the J gene TRBJ2-2, with a tentative D call TRBD1 (6 bases). Germline CDR1 and CDR2: MDHEN and SYDVKM. The CDR3 is 17 residues long. Trimming removed 6 bases at V and 5 bases at J, with 22 bases between. The chain's CDR3 is CASRHHRLQGETGELFF. The CDR3 DNA follows: TGTGCCAGCAGACACCATCGGTTACAGGGAGAGACCGGGGAGCTGTTTTTT.

The V gene is TRBV18, the J gene TRBJ1-1; 7 bases align to TRBD1. Germline CDR1 KGHSH, CDR2 LQKENI. J was trimmed by 0 bases and V by 3 bases; bases with no gene match: 1. This CDR3 is 14 amino acids long. CDR3 bases: TGTGCCAGCTCACCGGGGACAGTGAACACTGAAGCTTTCTTT. Protein: CASSPGTVNTEAFF.

This clone qualifies as medium-sized. DNA for the CDR3: TGCGCCAGCAGCCAAGTCTCTCGCGGAACGAACACTGAAGCTTTCTTT. Protein: CASSQVSRGTNTEAFF. The chain has TRBV4-1 and TRBJ1-1; D unclear. Looked up from germline, CDR1 is MGHRA and CDR2 is YSYEKL. This CDR3 contains 16 residues. Trimming left V 1 base short and J 1 base short, with 13 bases between.

V is TRBV7-3 and J is TRBJ2-2, with TRBD2 matching 11 bases. Germline CDR1 reads SGHTA; CDR2 reads FQGTGA. V gave up 5 bases and J gave up 4 bases; unmatched junction bases: 6. The CDR3 loop spans 16 amino acids. CDR3 nucleotides: TGTGCCAGCAGCAAACTAGCGGGGGCTCCCACCGGGGAGCTGTTTTTT. This codes for CASSKLAGAPTGELFF.

The chain has TRBV29-1 and TRBJ2-1, with D possibly TRBD2 on 5 matching bases. The germline V and J ends were trimmed by 6 bases and 10 bases, with 13 bases remaining between them. CDR3 length: 11 amino acids. The germline V gene has CDR1 SQVTM and CDR2 ANQGSEA. The CDR3 DNA sequence: TGCAGCGTGGGCGGGCCACAGGAGCAGTTCTTC. Protein sequence: CSVGGPQEQFF.